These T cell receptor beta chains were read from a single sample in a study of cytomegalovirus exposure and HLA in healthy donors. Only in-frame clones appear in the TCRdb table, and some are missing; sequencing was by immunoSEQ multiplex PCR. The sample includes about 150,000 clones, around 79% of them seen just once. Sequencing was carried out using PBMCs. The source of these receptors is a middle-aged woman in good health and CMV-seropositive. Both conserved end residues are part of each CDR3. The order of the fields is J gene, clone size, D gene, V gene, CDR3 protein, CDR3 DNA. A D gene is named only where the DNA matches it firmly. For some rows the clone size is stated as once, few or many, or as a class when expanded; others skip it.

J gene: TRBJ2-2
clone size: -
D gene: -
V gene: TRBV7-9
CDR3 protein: CASSLVSRGELFF
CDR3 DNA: TGTGCCAGCAGCTTAGTTAGCCGCGGGGAGCTGTTTTTT

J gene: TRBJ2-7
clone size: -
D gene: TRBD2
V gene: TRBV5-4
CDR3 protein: CASSFWEGGRAEQYF
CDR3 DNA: TGTGCCAGCAGCTTTTGGGAGGGCGGAAGGGCCGAGCAGTACTTC

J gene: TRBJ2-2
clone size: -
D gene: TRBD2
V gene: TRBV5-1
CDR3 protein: CASWGGLANTGELFF
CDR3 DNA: TGCGCCAGCTGGGGGGGACTAGCGAACACCGGGGAGCTGTTTTTT

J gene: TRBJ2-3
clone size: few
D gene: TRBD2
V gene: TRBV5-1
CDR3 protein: CASSTGQRGDTQYF
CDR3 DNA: TGCGCCAGTTCTACAGGTCAGCGGGGGGATACGCAGTATTTT

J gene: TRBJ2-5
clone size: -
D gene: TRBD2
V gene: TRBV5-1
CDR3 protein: CASSGGLAGAGETQYF
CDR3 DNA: TGCGCCAGCAGCGGAGGACTAGCGGGGGCGGGGGAGACCCAGTACTTC

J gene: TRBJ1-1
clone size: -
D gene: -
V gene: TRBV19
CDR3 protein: CASNLDSSPEAFF
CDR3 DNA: TGTGCCAGTAACCTGGACAGTTCACCTGAAGCTTTCTTT

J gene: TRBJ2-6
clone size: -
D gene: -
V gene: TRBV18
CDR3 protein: CASSPRSPQTGANVLTF
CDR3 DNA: TGTGCCAGCTCACCACGATCTCCGCAGACTGGGGCCAACGTCCTGACTTTC

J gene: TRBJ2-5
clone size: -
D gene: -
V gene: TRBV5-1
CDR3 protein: CASSQTVTQETQYF
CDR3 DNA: TGCGCCAGCAGCCAAACGGTAACTCAAGAGACCCAGTACTTC

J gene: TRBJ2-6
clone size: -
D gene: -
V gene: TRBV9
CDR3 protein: CASSPPWTAGANVLTF
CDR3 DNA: TGTGCCAGCAGCCCCCCGTGGACAGCTGGGGCCAACGTCCTGACTTTC

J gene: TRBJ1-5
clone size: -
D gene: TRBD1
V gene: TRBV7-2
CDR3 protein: CASSLLGTGAGQPQHF
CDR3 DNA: TGTGCCAGCAGCCTACTCGGGACAGGGGCGGGTCAGCCCCAGCATTTT

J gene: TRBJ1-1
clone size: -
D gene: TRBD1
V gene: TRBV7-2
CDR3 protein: CASSLGQGVRVVPEAFF
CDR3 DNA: TGTGCCAGCAGCCTCGGACAGGGGGTCAGGGTTGTACCTGAAGCTTTCTTT

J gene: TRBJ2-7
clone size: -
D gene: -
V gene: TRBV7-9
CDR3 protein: CASSPGISDF
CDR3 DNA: TGTGCCAGCAGCCCCGGGATAAGTGACTTC

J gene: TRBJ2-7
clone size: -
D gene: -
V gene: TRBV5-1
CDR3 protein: CASSLNPGVEQYF
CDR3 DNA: TGCGCCAGCAGCTTAAATCCAGGGGTCGAGCAGTACTTC

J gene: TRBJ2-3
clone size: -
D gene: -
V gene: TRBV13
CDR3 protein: CASSLGRTDTQYF
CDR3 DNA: TGTGCCAGCAGCTTAGGCAGGACAGATACGCAGTATTTT

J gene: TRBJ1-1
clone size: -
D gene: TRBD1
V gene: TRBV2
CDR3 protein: CASAGQGTTEAFF
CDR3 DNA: TGTGCCAGCGCCGGACAGGGCACCACTGAAGCTTTCTTT

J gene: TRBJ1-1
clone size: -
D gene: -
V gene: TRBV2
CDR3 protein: CASSEDRSTEAFF
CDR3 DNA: TGTGCCAGCAGTGAGGACAGATCCACTGAAGCTTTCTTT

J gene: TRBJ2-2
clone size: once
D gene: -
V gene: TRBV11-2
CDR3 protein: CASTLRGWETGELFF
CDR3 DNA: TGTGCCAGCACCCTACGGGGGTGGGAAACCGGGGAGCTGTTTTTT

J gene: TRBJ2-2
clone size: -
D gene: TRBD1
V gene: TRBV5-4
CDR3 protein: CASTRDRINTGELFF
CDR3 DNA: TGTGCCAGCACTCGGGACAGGATAAACACCGGGGAGCTGTTTTTT

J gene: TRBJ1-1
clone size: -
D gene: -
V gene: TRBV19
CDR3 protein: CASSMRGGYSVTEAFF
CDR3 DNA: TGTGCCAGTAGTATGAGGGGGGGATACTCTGTCACTGAAGCTTTCTTT

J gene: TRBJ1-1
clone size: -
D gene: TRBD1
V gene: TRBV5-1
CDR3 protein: CASSFGQGARTEAFF
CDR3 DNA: TGCGCCAGCAGCTTCGGACAGGGGGCCAGGACTGAAGCTTTCTTT

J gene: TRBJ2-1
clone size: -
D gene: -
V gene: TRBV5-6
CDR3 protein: CASSFTPRGDEQFF
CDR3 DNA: TGTGCCAGCAGCTTTACACCCCGGGGTGATGAGCAGTTCTTC

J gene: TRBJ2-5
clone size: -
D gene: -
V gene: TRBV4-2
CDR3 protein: CASSQDLWREETQYF
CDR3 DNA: TGTGCCAGCAGCCAAGATCTTTGGAGGGAAGAGACCCAGTACTTC

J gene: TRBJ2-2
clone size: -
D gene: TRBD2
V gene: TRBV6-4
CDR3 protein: CASSEAGGTNTGELFF
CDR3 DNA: TGTGCCAGCAGTGAGGCCGGGGGGACGAACACCGGGGAGCTGTTTTTT

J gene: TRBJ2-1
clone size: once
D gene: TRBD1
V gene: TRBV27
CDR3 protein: CASSSYRGYNEQFF
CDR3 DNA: TGTGCCAGCAGTTCTTACAGGGGTTACAATGAGCAGTTCTTC

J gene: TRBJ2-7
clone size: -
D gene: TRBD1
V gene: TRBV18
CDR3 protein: CASSGTGGLSYEQYF
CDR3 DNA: TGTGCCAGCTCCGGGACAGGGGGGCTCTCCTACGAGCAGTACTTC

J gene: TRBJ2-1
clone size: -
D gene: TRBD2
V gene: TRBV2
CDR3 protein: CASSDSLAGGKNEQFF
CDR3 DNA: TGTGCCAGCAGTGACTCCCTAGCGGGGGGCAAAAATGAGCAGTTCTTC

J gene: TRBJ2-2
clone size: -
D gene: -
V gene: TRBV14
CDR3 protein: CASSQTGGELFF
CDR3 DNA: TGTGCCAGCAGCCAGACAGGCGGGGAGCTGTTTTTT

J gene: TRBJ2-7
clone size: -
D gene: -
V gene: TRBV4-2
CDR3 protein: CASSQATTRVEQYF
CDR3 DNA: TGTGCCAGCAGCCAAGCCACCACTAGAGTCGAGCAGTACTTC

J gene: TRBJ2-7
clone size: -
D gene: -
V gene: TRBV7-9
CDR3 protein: CSATHLTGTSYEQYF
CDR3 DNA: TGTTCCGCTACACACCTGACAGGAACAAGCTACGAGCAGTACTTC

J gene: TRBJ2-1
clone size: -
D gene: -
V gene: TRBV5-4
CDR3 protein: CASSVRGNEQFF
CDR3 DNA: TGTGCCAGCAGCGTTAGGGGCAATGAGCAGTTCTTC

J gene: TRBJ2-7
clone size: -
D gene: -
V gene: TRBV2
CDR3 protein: CASSEEGGVSYEQYF
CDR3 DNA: TGTGCCAGCAGTGAGGAAGGGGGTGTTTCCTACGAGCAGTACTTC

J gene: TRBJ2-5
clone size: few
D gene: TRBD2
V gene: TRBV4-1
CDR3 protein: CASSQDRQRGVGETQYF
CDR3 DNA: TGCGCCAGCAGCCAAGATCGTCAGCGGGGGGTGGGAGAGACCCAGTACTTC

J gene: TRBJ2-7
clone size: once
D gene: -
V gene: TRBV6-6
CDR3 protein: CASSYLGGAYEQYF
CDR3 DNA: TGTGCCAGCAGTTATTTAGGAGGGGCCTACGAGCAGTACTTC

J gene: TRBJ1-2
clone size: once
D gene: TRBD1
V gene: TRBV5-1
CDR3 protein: CASSLGLGGDGYTF
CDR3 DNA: TGCGCCAGCAGCTTGGGCCTAGGGGGCGACGGCTACACCTTC

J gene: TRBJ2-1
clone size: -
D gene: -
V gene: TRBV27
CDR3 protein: CASSLTGGNEQFF
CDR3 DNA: TGTGCCAGCAGTTTAACCGGGGGCAATGAGCAGTTCTTC

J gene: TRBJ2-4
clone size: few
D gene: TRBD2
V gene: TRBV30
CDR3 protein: CAWTVGLADRLAKNIQYF
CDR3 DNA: TGTGCCTGGACCGTGGGACTAGCGGACCGTCTAGCCAAAAACATTCAGTACTTC

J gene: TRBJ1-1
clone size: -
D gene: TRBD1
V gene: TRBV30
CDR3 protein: CAWRAPGQPKGQAFF
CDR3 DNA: TGTGCCTGGAGGGCCCCGGGACAGCCTAAGGGCCAAGCTTTCTTT

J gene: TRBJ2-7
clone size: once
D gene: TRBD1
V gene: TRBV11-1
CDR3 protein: CASSPRGPSYEQYF
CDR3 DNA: TGTGCCAGCAGCCCCAGGGGGCCCTCCTACGAGCAGTACTTC

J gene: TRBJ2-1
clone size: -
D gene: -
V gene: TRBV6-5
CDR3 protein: CASSYRNEQFF
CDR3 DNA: TGTGCCAGCAGTTACCGGAATGAGCAGTTCTTC

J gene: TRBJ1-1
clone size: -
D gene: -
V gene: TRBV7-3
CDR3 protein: CASRKQGPNTEAFF
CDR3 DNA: TGTGCCAGCAGAAAACAGGGCCCTAACACTGAAGCTTTCTTT

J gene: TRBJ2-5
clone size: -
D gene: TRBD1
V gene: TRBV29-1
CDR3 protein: CSGRTGQETQYF
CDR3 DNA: TGCAGCGGGAGGACAGGGCAGGAGACCCAGTACTTC

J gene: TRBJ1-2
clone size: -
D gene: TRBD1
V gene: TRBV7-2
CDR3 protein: CASSLRDRGIDGYTF
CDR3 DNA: TGTGCCAGCAGCCTCCGGGACAGGGGCATCGATGGCTACACCTTC

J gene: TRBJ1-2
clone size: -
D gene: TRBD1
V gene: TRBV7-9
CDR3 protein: CASSLARTGRNYGYTF
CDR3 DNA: TGTGCCAGCAGCTTAGCTCGGACAGGGAGGAACTATGGCTACACCTTC

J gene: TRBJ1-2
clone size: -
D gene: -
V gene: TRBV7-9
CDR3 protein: CSSSLWGRREHYGYTF
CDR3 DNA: TGTTCCAGCAGCTTATGGGGACGGAGGGAGCACTATGGCTACACCTTC

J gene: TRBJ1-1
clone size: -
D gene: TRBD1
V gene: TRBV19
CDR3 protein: CASTTGTGLLSFNTEAFF
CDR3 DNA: TGTGCCAGTACCACAGGGACAGGGCTTTTGTCCTTTAACACTGAAGCTTTCTTT

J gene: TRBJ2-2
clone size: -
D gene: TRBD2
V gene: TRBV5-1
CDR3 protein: CASSLVTSGVAGELFF
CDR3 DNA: TGCGCCAGCAGCTTGGTTACTAGCGGGGTCGCCGGGGAGCTGTTTTTT

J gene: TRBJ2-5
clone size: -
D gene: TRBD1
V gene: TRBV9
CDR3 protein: CASSKGTVQETQYF
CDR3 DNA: TGTGCCAGCAGCAAGGGGACAGTACAAGAGACCCAGTACTTC

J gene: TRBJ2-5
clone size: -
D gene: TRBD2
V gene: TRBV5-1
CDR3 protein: CASNLAGGETQYF
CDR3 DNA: TGCGCCAGCAACCTAGCGGGGGGAGAGACCCAGTACTTC

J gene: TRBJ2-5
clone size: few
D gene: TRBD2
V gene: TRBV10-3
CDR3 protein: CAISVVSGGAGYQETQYF
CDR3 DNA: TGTGCCATCAGTGTCGTTAGCGGGGGCGCAGGGTACCAAGAGACCCAGTACTTC

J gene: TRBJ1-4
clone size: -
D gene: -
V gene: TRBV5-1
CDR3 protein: CASSRRADEKLFF
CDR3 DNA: TGCGCCAGCAGCCGGAGGGCAGATGAAAAACTGTTTTTT

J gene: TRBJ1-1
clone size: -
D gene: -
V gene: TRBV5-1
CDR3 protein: CASSLQAGNTEAFF
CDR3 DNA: TGCGCCAGCAGCTTACAGGCCGGGAACACTGAAGCTTTCTTT

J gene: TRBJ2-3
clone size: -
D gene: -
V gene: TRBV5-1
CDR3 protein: CASSLFGASTDTQYF
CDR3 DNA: TGCGCCAGCAGCCTCTTTGGGGCTAGCACAGATACGCAGTATTTT

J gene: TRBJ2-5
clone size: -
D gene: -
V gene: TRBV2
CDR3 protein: CASSEAHETQYF
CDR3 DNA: TGTGCCAGCAGTGAAGCCCATGAGACCCAGTACTTC

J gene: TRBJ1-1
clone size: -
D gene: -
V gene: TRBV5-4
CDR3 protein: CASSFQGLNTEAFF
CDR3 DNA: TGTGCCAGCAGCTTCCAGGGTTTGAACACTGAAGCTTTCTTT

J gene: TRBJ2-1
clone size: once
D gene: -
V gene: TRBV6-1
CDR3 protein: CASRGLTPNEQFF
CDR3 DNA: TGTGCCAGCAGGGGCCTAACCCCCAATGAGCAGTTCTTC

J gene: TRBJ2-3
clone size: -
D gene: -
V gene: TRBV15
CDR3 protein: CATSRWGGGSDTQYF
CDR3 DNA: TGTGCCACCAGCCGCTGGGGGGGCGGATCAGATACGCAGTATTTT